Presented here are 6 T cell receptor beta chains from one specimen sequenced in a study of T-cell memory formation after mild COVID-19. TCRdb analysed the 5' RACE reads with MiXCR anew, one entry per CDR3 protein. The data show about 560,000 distinct CDR3 sequences, about a fifth seen once. What was sequenced was PBMCs or a T cell subset sorted from them (not recorded which). These receptors came from an adult woman who had mild COVID-19 (a few samples of this study predate the infection). Cell type and time point are not known.

The sample holds many counts of this clonotype. The chain has TRBV7-2 and TRBJ1-2; D is possibly TRBD1 (5 bases). Germline V gives CDR1 SGHTA, CDR2 FQGNSA. Trimming cost V 1 base and J 4 bases, with 10 bases left between them. The CDR3 covers 14 residues. CDR3 DNA sequence: TGTGCCAGCAGCTTAGAGAGGGGACCCTATGGCTACACCTTC. Encoded protein: CASSLERGPYGYTF.

The rearrangement joins TRBV12-3 or TRBV12-4 to TRBJ2-7, with 7 bases fitting TRBD2. Germline trimming cut 8 bases from V and 3 bases from J; bases unmatched to any gene: 7. The CDR3 has 13 amino acids. CDR3 sequence (DNA): TGTGCCAGCGCGCGGGGGACTGGCTACGAGCAGTACTTC. Protein sequence: CASARGTGYEQYF.

The rearrangement joins TRBV5-1 to TRBJ2-1; D might be TRBD2 (5 bases). V was shortened by 0 bases and J by 6 bases, with 13 bases between the two germline ends. This CDR3 has 15 amino acids. The germline CDR1 and CDR2 sequences are SGHRS and YFSETQ. The CDR3 nucleotides read TGCGCCAGCAGCTTGGGGGCGGGCCTTTCCAATGAGCAGTTCTTC. Translating gives CASSLGAGLSNEQFF.

This clonotype was counted only a few times. The chain uses TRBV10-3 and TRBJ2-5, with D hard to call. This CDR3 is 12 amino acids long. The V gene's germline CDR1 is ENHRY and CDR2 SYGVKD. V was shortened by 5 bases and J by 4 bases, with 8 bases between the two germline ends. The CDR3 loop is CAISTSPETQYF. DNA for the CDR3: TGTGCCATCAGTACGTCTCCAGAGACCCAGTACTTC.

In this sample, this clonotype turned up a few times. CDR3 nucleotide sequence: TGTGCCACCAGCAGAGACAGGGGATTTTCCTATGGCTACACCTTC. Encoded protein: CATSRDRGFSYGYTF. The gene calls are TRBV15 and TRBJ1-2, with D possibly TRBD1 on 6 matching bases. The CDR3 loop spans 15 amino acids. Deletions cut 0 bases from V and 4 bases from J, with 12 bases between. The germline V gene has CDR1 LNHNV and CDR2 YYDKDF (reference sequence).

J is TRBJ1-2 and V is TRBV5-1; 9 nucleotides align to TRBD1. V lost 0 bases to trimming and J lost 8 bases; unmatched junction nucleotides: 8. The CDR3 length is 15 residues. Germline-derived CDR1 and CDR2 are SGHRS and YFSETQ. This CDR3 reads CASSLEGQGLRGYTF. The CDR3, as DNA: TGCGCCAGCAGCTTGGAGGGACAGGGATTGAGGGGCTACACCTTC. Supplemented by reference TRBV5-1 and TRBJ1-2, the full variable domain reads KAGVTQTPRYLIKTRGQQVTLSCSPISGHRSVSWYQQTPGQGLQFLFEYFSETQRNKGNFPGRFSGRQFSNSRSEMNVSTLELGDSALYLCASSLEGQGLRGYTFGSGTRLTVV.